This T cell receptor beta chain appears in the sequencing data of a study of blood T cell repertoires in COVID-19. Looking at the study overall: Whether acute or convalescent, the COVID-19 samples came from the United States, Italy and Spain.

CDR3 length: 16 amino acids. Between the trimmed V and J ends, which lost 0 bases and 1 base, there was a span of 13 bases. Looked up from germline, CDR1 is SGHNT and CDR2 is YYREEE (reference sequence). Recruits, aged roughly 18 to 95 years, lived in 24 US areas. Source study methods: Amplification from reference gene primers served as the basis for estimated nucleated cell counts. Assay: immunoSEQ multiplex PCR; the TCRdb copy retains only in-frame clones and omits some. V, J and clone size are taken as reported in that table, and D and trimming were inferred from the DNA itself. The sample has roughly 200,000 clones, roughly nine tenths seen once; the top ten hold around 2%.

This clonotype originated in a woman between 40 and 50 years old with acute COVID-19. Source material: PBMCs or T cells enriched from blood (not recorded which). This chain joins TRBV5-4 and TRBJ1-2, with D hard to call. CDR3 region: CASSLEGRGLNYGYTF. CDR3 nucleotides: TGTGCCAGCAGCTTGGAGGGCAGAGGGCTTAACTATGGCTACACCTTC.